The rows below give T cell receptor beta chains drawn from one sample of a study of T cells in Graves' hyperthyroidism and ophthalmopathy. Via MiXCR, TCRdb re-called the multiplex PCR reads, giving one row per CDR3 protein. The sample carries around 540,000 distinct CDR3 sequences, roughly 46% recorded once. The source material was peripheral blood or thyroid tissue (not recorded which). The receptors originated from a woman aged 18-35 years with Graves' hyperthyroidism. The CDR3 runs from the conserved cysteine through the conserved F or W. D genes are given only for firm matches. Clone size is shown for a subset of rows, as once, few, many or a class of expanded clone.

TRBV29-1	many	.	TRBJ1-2	CSIEDGFYGYTF	TGCAGCATTGAGGACGGCTTCTATGGCTACACCTTC
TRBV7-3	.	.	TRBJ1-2	CASSYGRDDYGYTF	TGTGCCAGCAGTTACGGACGAGATGACTATGGCTACACCTTC
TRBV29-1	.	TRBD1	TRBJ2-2	CSVEDGTGGSGELFF	TGCAGCGTTGAAGACGGGACAGGGGGCTCCGGGGAGCTGTTTTTT
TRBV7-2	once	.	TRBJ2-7	CASSLDSRGWQYF	TGTGCCAGCAGCTTAGACAGCAGGGGATGGCAGTACTTC
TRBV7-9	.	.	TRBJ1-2	CASTSVDQGNYGYTF	TGTGCCAGCACCTCCGTGGACCAAGGGAACTATGGCTACACCTTC
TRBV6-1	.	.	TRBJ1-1	CASSYGMNTEAFF	TGTGCCAGCAGTTACGGAATGAACACTGAAGCTTTCTTT
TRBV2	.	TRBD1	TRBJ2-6	CASIRGPYSGANVLTF	TGTGCCAGCATAAGGGGGCCCTACTCTGGGGCCAACGTCCTGACTTTC
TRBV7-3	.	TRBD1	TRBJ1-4	CASSLVPDRVTNEKLFF	TGTGCCAGCAGCTTAGTGCCCGACAGGGTGACTAATGAAAAACTGTTTTTT
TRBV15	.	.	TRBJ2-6	CATSRDQGPDSGANVLTF	TGTGCCACCAGCAGAGATCAGGGCCCTGACTCTGGGGCCAACGTCCTGACTTTC
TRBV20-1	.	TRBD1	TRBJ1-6	CSARPGGPPTNSPLHF	TGCAGTGCTAGACCAGGGGGGCCGCCTACTAACTCACCCCTCCACTTT
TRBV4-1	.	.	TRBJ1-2	CASSQEEAGYTF	TGCGCCAGCAGCCAAGAGGAGGCTGGCTACACCTTC
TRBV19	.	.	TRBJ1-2	CASSMASGVGDAFTF	TGTGCCAGTAGTATGGCATCTGGAGTAGGGGACGCCTTTACCTTC
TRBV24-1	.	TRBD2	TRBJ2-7	CASSVERDPHEQYF	TGTGCCAGCAGCGTTGAGCGGGACCCCCACGAGCAGTACTTC
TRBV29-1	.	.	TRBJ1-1	CSVAGQMNIEAFF	TGCAGCGTTGCAGGACAGATGAACATTGAAGCTTTCTTT
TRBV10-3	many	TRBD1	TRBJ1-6	CARGQTVDSPLHF	TGTGCCAGGGGACAGACGGTGGATTCACCCCTCCACTTT
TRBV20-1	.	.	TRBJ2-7	CSARRRNSYEQYF	TGCAGTGCTAGACGCCGGAATTCTTACGAGCAGTACTTC
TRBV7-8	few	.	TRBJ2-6	CASSPHRDGANVLTF	TGTGCCAGCAGCCCACATCGAGATGGGGCCAACGTCCTGACTTTC
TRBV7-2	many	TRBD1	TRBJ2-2	CASSSQLGTGTTGELFF	TGTGCCAGCAGCTCCCAACTAGGGACAGGGACCACCGGGGAGCTGTTTTTT
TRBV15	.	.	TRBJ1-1	CATSGGNTEAFF	TGTGCCACCAGCGGGGGAAACACTGAAGCTTTCTTT
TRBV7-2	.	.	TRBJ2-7	CASSQGSGREQYF	TGTGCCAGCAGCCAAGGGTCTGGGCGGGAGCAGTACTTC
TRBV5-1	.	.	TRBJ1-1	CASSLEQGDEAFF	TGCGCCAGCAGCTTGGAACAAGGGGATGAAGCTTTCTTT
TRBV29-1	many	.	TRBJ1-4	CSVYEGSREKLFF	TGCAGCGTTTACGAGGGGTCAAGGGAAAAACTGTTTTTT
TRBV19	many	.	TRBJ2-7	CASRGDYEQYF	TGTGCCAGCCGAGGGGACTACGAGCAGTACTTC
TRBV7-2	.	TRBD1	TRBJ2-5	CASSLDFLGTGAPKETQYF	TGTGCCAGCAGCTTAGATTTCCTCGGGACAGGGGCTCCAAAAGAGACCCAGTACTTC
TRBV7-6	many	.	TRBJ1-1	CASSFGQSNTEAFF	TGTGCCAGCAGCTTCGGCCAGTCGAACACTGAAGCTTTCTTT
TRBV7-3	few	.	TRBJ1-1	CASSLSPDREAFF	TGTGCCAGCAGCTTAAGCCCCGACAGGGAAGCTTTCTTT
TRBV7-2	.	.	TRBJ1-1	CASSPGSSTEAFF	TGTGCCAGCAGCCCCGGGAGTAGCACTGAAGCTTTCTTT
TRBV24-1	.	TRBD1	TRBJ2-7	CATSDTGQNSYEQYF	TGTGCCACCAGTGATACGGGACAGAACTCCTACGAGCAGTACTTC
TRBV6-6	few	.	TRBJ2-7	CASSEVWQYEQYF	TGTGCCAGCAGTGAAGTTTGGCAATACGAGCAGTACTTC
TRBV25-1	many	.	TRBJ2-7	CASSEYRSSSTRAYEQYF	TGTGCCAGCAGTGAATATAGATCTAGCTCAACAAGGGCCTACGAGCAGTACTTC
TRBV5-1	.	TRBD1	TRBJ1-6	CASSLLTGSNSPLHF	TGCGCCAGCAGCTTACTGACAGGGAGTAATTCACCCCTCCACTTT
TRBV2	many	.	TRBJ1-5	CASSELQVVQPQHF	TGTGCCAGCAGTGAGTTGCAGGTTGTTCAGCCCCAGCATTTT
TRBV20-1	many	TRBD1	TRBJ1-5	CSATAGGTRQPQHF	TGCAGTGCTACGGCAGGGGGAACGAGACAGCCCCAGCATTTT
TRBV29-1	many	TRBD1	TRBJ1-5	CSVRQGLGQPQHF	TGCAGCGTTCGACAGGGGCTCGGTCAGCCCCAGCATTTT
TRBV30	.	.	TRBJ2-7	CAWTYEQYF	TGTGCCTGGACCTACGAGCAGTACTTC
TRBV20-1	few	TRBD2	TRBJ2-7	CSASPLAGASDEQYF	TGCAGTGCTAGTCCCCTAGCGGGAGCTAGCGACGAGCAGTACTTC
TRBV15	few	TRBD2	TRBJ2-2	CARGTSDTGELFF	TGTGCTAGAGGGACTAGCGACACCGGGGAGCTGTTTTTT